This section outlines one TCR beta chain sequence together with its context. The entry originates in a study of blood T cell repertoires in COVID-19. Across the whole study: Both acute and convalescent COVID-19 samples were obtained from the United States, Italy and Spain.

TCRdb's table, derived via immunoSEQ multiplex PCR, lists solely in-frame clones and lacks some. The sample lists 300,000 to 400,000 clones; 85% were seen once. The CDR3 is 14 amino acids. CDR1 is SNHLY and CDR2 is FYNNEI in the germline V gene. V shed 10 bases, J shed 6 bases, and the junction held 8 bases outside the gene matches. This TCR derives from a woman in her 30s who had been exposed to COVID-19. Material for sequencing was PBMCs or T cells enriched from blood (not recorded which). V and J are TRBV2 and TRBJ1-5, with 11 bases that match TRBD1. The DNA of the CDR3 is TGTGCCACCGAGGGACAGGGGGTAATTCAGCCCCAGCATTTT. Protein sequence: CATEGQGVIQPQHF.